Presented here are 11 T cell receptor beta chains from one specimen sequenced in a study of response to subunit inactivated influenza vaccine. TCRdb recomputed calls from the RT-PCR reads with MiXCR, one row per CDR3 protein. The table records just under 550,000 distinct CDR3 sequences, around 21% of them present only once. Another study also made use of these data, one on T cells expressing NK-cell markers. From that paper: The authors generated TCR beta cDNA through 5'RACE template switching with UMIs.

The sequencing used CD4+ T cells sorted from PBMCs, collected less than 13 days after vaccination. Receptors were obtained from a man in his fifties who received an inactivated influenza vaccine.

This clonotype was seen a handful of times. V usage is TRBV5-1 and J usage is TRBJ2-1; unclear D gene. Trimming removed 0 bases at V and 0 bases at J, with 16 bases between. CDR1 SGHRS and CDR2 YFSETQ come from the germline V gene. This CDR3 is 18 amino acids long. The CDR3 bases are TGCGCCAGCAGCTTGGCCATTTTGCGTACCAGCTCCTACAATGAGCAGTTCTTC. It yields the protein CASSLAILRTSSYNEQFF.

The chain joins TRBV11-2 to TRBJ1-4; no firm D call. CDR3 length: 14 amino acids. Germline V gives CDR1 SGHAT, CDR2 FQNNGV. The V and J ends lost 3 bases and 5 bases respectively, with 10 bases between them. CDR3 nucleotide sequence: TGTGCCAGCAGCTTGGGGTTTAAGAATGAAAAACTGTTTTTT. Its translation is CASSLGFKNEKLFF.

This chain connects TRBV9 to TRBJ2-5; 13 bases align to TRBD2. The CDR3 sequence is 16 residues long. The J segment lost 2 bases and the V segment lost 3 bases, leaving 4 bases of the junction unmatched. CDR1 is SGDLS, CDR2 YYNGEE, per germline. The CDR3 nucleotides are TGTGCCAGCAGCGAAACTAGCGGGAGGGGTCAAGAGACCCAGTACTTC. As protein: CASSETSGRGQETQYF.

The J gene is TRBJ2-7, the V gene TRBV19; D unresolved. Germline V CDR1 and CDR2: LNHDA, SQIVND (reference sequence). This CDR3 is 13 amino acids long. V was shortened by 5 bases and J by 3 bases, with 11 bases between the two germline ends. The chain's CDR3 is CASSVADSYEQYF. The CDR3, as DNA: TGTGCCAGTAGTGTGGCGGATAGCTACGAGCAGTACTTC. Based on the CDR3 plus reference TRBV19 and TRBJ2-7, the full variable domain is DGGITQSPKYLFRKEGQNVTLSCEQNLNHDAMYWYRQDPGQGLRLIYYSQIVNDFQKGDIAEGYSVSREKKESFPLTVTSAQKNPTAFYLCASSVADSYEQYFGPGTRLTVT.

V usage is TRBV7-9 and J usage is TRBJ2-7; a possible D gene is TRBD2 (5 bases). Trimming removed 2 bases at V and 5 bases at J, with 13 bases between. The length of the CDR3 is 14 residues. Germline CDR1 SEHNR, CDR2 FQNEAQ (reference sequence). The CDR3 nucleotides read TGTGCCAGCAGCTTATTCGGGGAGAGAAACGAGCAGTACTTC. Residues: CASSLFGERNEQYF. The entire variable domain, with the rest obtained from reference TRBV7-9 and TRBJ2-7, is as follows: DTGVSQNPRHKITKRGQNVTFRCDPISEHNRLYWYRQTLGQGPEFLTYFQNEAQLEKSRLLSDRFSAERPKGSFSTLEIQRTEQGDSAMYLCASSLFGERNEQYFGPGTRLTVT.

The chain recombines TRBV4-1 with TRBJ2-1; D is uncertain. This CDR3 has 15 amino acids. Germline V lookup: CDR1 MGHRA, CDR2 YSYEKL. The V end lost 6 bases, the J end lost 0 bases, and 12 bases lay between the germline ends. The CDR3: CASRFSENSYNEQFF. In DNA, the CDR3 is TGCGCCAGCAGGTTTAGTGAGAACTCCTACAATGAGCAGTTCTTC.

The J gene is TRBJ1-1, the V gene TRBV5-1; the D is unclear. This CDR3 contains 12 residues. In germline, CDR1 is SGHRS, CDR2 YFSETQ. V lost 5 bases and J 0 bases, leaving 5 bases between the germline ends. The CDR3 is CASRDLNTEAFF. CDR3 DNA: TGCGCCAGCAGGGACCTGAACACTGAAGCTTTCTTT.

About this clonotype: At one of its ends the junction is not consistent with the germline gene, which may arise from a read error. The chain employs TRBV7-2 and TRBJ2-5; TRBD2 is a possible D gene (6 bases). The germline CDR1 and CDR2 sequences are SGHTA and FQGNSA. The CDR3 is 14 residues long. The CDR3 loop is CASSWKGGGATRYF. The CDR3 DNA is TGTGCCAGCAGCTGGAAAGGTGGAGGGGCGACCCGGTACTTC.

The chain has TRBV5-6 and TRBJ2-7; D might be TRBD2 (5 bases). The CDR3 loop spans 13 amino acids. Between the trimmed V and J ends, which lost 4 bases and 4 bases, there was a span of 12 bases. CDR1 is SGHDT, CDR2 YYEEEE, per germline. CDR3 nucleotide sequence: TGTGCCAGCAGCCGCGTGGGCGGGTACGAGCAGTACTTC. Protein: CASSRVGGYEQYF. The full variable domain, completed using reference TRBV5-6 and TRBJ2-7, is DAGVTQSPTHLIKTRGQQVTLRCSPKSGHDTVSWYQQALGQGPQFIFQYYEEEERQRGNFPDRFSGHQFPNYSSELNVNALLLGDSALYLCASSRVGGYEQYFGPGTRLTVT.

This clonotype has at least ten counts. The V gene is TRBV7-2, the J gene TRBJ2-2; D is possibly TRBD2 (6 bases). This CDR3 region has 15 residues. The V gene lost 5 bases and the J gene lost 2 bases, with 12 bases spanning the gap. Germline CDR1 and CDR2: SGHTA and FQGNSA. CDR3: CASSPTRGNTGELFF. Here the CDR3 DNA reads TGTGCCAGCAGCCCGACTAGGGGAAACACCGGGGAGCTGTTTTTT.

The V gene is TRBV4-3, the J gene TRBJ2-3; D is perhaps TRBD1 (5 bases). This CDR3 spans 16 amino acids. CDR1 and CDR2 (germline): LGHNA, YSLEER. The V end lost 0 bases, the J end lost 3 bases, and 13 bases lay between the germline ends. CDR3 bases: TGCGCCAGCAGCCAAGATTTTAGACAGCCGACAGATACGCAGTATTTT. It encodes CASSQDFRQPTDTQYF.